These T cell receptor beta chains were read from a single sample in a study of technical replicates of blood from a handful of donors. Assay used: immunoSEQ multiplex PCR; TCRdb lists only in-frame clones, some missing. The sample consists of around 57,000 clones, around 94% of them appearing once. The source material was T cells isolated from PBMCs. These receptors were taken from a human donor in good health. Each CDR3 is given with its conserved first and last residue.

V,J,CDR3
TRBV5-1,TRBJ2-5,CASTEQGWGETQYF
TRBV28,TRBJ2-1,CASKTSVSSYNEQFF
TRBV5-4,TRBJ2-4,CASSFWILAGVRAKNIQYF
TRBV14,TRBJ1-5,CASSQLGSGQPQHF
TRBV6-5,TRBJ2-7,CASSVWQGYEQYF
TRBV7-9,TRBJ1-1,CASSLAYRGTEAFF
TRBV10-3,TRBJ2-3,CAIALRADTQYF
TRBV29-1,TRBJ1-1,CSVEGRMNTEAFF
TRBV5-1,TRBJ1-4,CASSFSTNEKLFF
TRBV11-2,TRBJ1-3,CASSSHRDRDLNTIYF
TRBV7-9,TRBJ2-7,CASSIVNTYEQYF
TRBV13,TRBJ1-2,CASSSAGTDYGYTF
TRBV6-6,TRBJ1-1,CASSYSAGENTEAFF
TRBV7-2,TRBJ1-2,CASSPYLGTQDPGYTF
TRBV28,TRBJ2-3,CASSEVAGQISSSTDTQYF
TRBV6-5,TRBJ1-1,CASGLTPRNTEAFF
TRBV28,TRBJ1-2,CASGENLQGGYTF
TRBV6-6,TRBJ2-2,CASSYSGQGSGELFF
TRBV5-4,TRBJ1-1,CASSLSGALTEAFF
TRBV18,TRBJ2-3,CASSPGLANTDTQYF
TRBV28,TRBJ1-1,CASTLGGAEAFF
TRBV7-9,TRBJ2-1,CASSLVWAGSYNEQFF
TRBV5-6,TRBJ2-1,CASSSTGTSGRAGTRFF
TRBV28,TRBJ1-1,CASSSDRGENTEAFF
TRBV7-9,TRBJ2-1,CASSLDNSSYNEQFF
TRBV5-1,TRBJ1-1,CASRLNQGNTEAFF
TRBV29-1,TRBJ2-7,CSVEGLAGGQSSYEQYF
TRBV5-6,TRBJ2-2,CASTTPGVANTGELFF
TRBV11-2,TRBJ2-7,CASSLTTGTGGFYEQYF
TRBV29-1,TRBJ1-1,CSVEKTQGLEAFF
TRBV10-3,TRBJ2-7,CATAGGLSYEQYF
TRBV7-9,TRBJ1-2,CASSPVGLNYGYTF
TRBV11-3,TRBJ1-5,CASSPVRGGGNQPQHF
TRBV5-1,TRBJ1-2,CASSSEPTGIDGYTF
TRBV5-6,TRBJ2-5,CASRQGGETQYF
TRBV18,TRBJ1-2,CASHHGTVDYGYTF
TRBV6-5,TRBJ1-2,CASTGRYGYTF
TRBV5-1,TRBJ2-7,CASSLVHRTYEQYF
TRBV11-2,TRBJ1-4,CASSSNKGLHEKLFF
TRBV7-8,TRBJ2-7,CASSVSGRAYEQYF
TRBV7-8,TRBJ1-2,CASSSAGQIYGYTF
TRBV28,TRBJ2-7,CASSDRELSSYEQYF
TRBV6-6,TRBJ2-7,CASSYSSVYEQYF
TRBV5-1,TRBJ1-3,CASSLGDRSGNTIYF
TRBV10-1,TRBJ1-1,CASRGTGTEAFF
TRBV9,TRBJ1-1,CASSEQVVTEAFF
TRBV29-1,TRBJ1-1,CSVERKLSSTEAFF
TRBV6-5,TRBJ2-7,CASRTDYYEQYF
TRBV29-1,TRBJ1-1,CSVKTGVHTEAFF
TRBV5-4,TRBJ2-1,CASSSFPTGGGDDNEQFF
TRBV5-1,TRBJ1-2,CASSLEGHGYTF
TRBV7-9,TRBJ1-4,CASSLVALNEKLFF
TRBV7-9,TRBJ2-5,CASSSTSGGHGETQYF
TRBV28,TRBJ2-1,CASSLMTPTGYDNEQFF
TRBV7-9,TRBJ2-5,CASSLARVSEQETQYF
TRBV11-3,TRBJ1-2,CASSFTLREDYGYTF
TRBV5-1,TRBJ1-2,CASSLRGGGVNYGYTF
TRBV11-2,TRBJ1-3,CASKLWEGNTIYF
TRBV6-5,TRBJ1-4,CASSPTAGQKLFF
TRBV7-9,TRBJ2-7,CASSHRVRIDEQYF